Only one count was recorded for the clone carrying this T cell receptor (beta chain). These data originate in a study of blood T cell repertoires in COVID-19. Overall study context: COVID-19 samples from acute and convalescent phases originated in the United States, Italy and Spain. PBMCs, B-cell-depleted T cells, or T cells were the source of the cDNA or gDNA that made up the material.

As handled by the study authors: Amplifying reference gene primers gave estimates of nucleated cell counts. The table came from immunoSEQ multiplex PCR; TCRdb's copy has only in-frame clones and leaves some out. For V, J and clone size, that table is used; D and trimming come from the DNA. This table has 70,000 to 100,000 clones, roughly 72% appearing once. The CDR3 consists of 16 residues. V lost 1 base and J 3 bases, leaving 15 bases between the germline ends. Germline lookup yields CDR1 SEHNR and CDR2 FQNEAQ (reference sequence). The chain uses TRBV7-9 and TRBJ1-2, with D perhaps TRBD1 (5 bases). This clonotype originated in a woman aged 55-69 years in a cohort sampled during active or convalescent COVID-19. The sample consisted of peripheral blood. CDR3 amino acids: CASSLEFIGVDYGYTF. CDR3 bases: TGTGCCAGCAGCTTAGAATTTATAGGGGTCGACTATGGCTACACCTTC.